The 18 T cell receptor beta chains listed next were all sequenced from one sample in a study of shared clonotypes between healthy human individuals. TCRdb's copy holds only in-frame clones and misses some; the assay was immunoSEQ multiplex PCR. In the table there are under 200,000 clones, 85% to 95% of which are singletons. Sequences were obtained from naive CD4+ T cells sorted from blood. Subset: CD45RA+ positively selected. The receptors were sampled from a woman in her thirties in good health.

The chain combines TRBV28 with TRBJ2-7; 10 nucleotides line up with TRBD2. Germline V gene sequence: CDR1 MDHEN, CDR2 SYDVKM. This CDR3 contains 16 residues. Trimming took 4 bases from V and 3 from J; bases not matched to a gene: 9. The CDR3 DNA reads as TGTGCCAGCAGTTCCTCTGGACTAGCGGCCCACTACGAGCAGTACTTC. It is translated as CASSSSGLAAHYEQYF.

The gene calls are TRBV11-2 and TRBJ2-7, with TRBD1 as a possible D gene (6 bases). The CDR3 extends over 16 amino acids. The germline V gene has CDR1 SGHAT and CDR2 FQNNGV. V lost 6 bases and J lost 4, with 22 bases in between. CDR3 in amino acids: CASSLPKRDNLYEQYF. CDR3 in DNA: TGTGCCAGCAGTCTACCTAAGAGGGACAACCTTTACGAGCAGTACTTC.

The rearrangement uses TRBV6-1 and TRBJ1-5; possible D gene TRBD1, 5 bases. Germline CDR1 and CDR2: MNHNS and SASEGT. The length of the CDR3 is 15 residues. The V and J ends lost 9 bases and 3 bases respectively, with 18 bases between them. For the CDR3, the DNA is TGTGCCAGTCTAGCCTTAGACAGCTCCAATCAGCCCCAGCATTTT. As protein: CASLALDSSNQPQHF.

The chain links TRBV2 to TRBJ1-3; the match to TRBD1 covers 10 bases. Germline CDR1 reads SNHLY; CDR2 reads FYNNEI. With V trimmed by 7 bases and J by 4 bases, 10 bases remained unmatched. This CDR3 is 16 amino acids long. The CDR3 here is CASNGQGGTRGNTIYF. The CDR3, as DNA: TGTGCCAGCAATGGACAGGGGGGTACGAGGGGAAACACCATATATTTT. Variable domain in full (rest from reference TRBV2 and TRBJ1-3): EPEVTQTPSHQVTQMGQEVILRCVPISNHLYFYWYRQILGQKVEFLVSFYNNEISEKSEIFDDQFSVERPDGSNFTLKIRSTKLEDSAMYFCASNGQGGTRGNTIYFGEGSWLTVV.

V gene TRBV28 combines with J gene TRBJ1-5, with unresolved D. V was shortened by 4 bases and J by 0 bases, with 10 bases between the two germline ends. Germline assignment: CDR1 MDHEN and CDR2 SYDVKM. The CDR3 has 15 amino acids. The chain's CDR3 is CASSSPPASNQPQHF. CDR3 nucleotides: TGTGCCAGCAGTTCCCCGCCGGCTAGCAATCAGCCCCAGCATTTT.

The genes are TRBV5-6 and TRBJ2-5; TRBD1 is a possible D gene (5 bases). CDR1 and CDR2 (germline): SGHDT, YYEEEE. CDR3 length: 14 residues. The ends were cut back, 5 bases at V and 1 base at J, with 12 bases in the middle. The CDR3 DNA is TGTGCCAGCAGAGGCGACAGATTCCAAGAGACCCAGTACTTC. It is translated as CASRGDRFQETQYF.

This chain uses TRBV7-7 with TRBJ2-2; D might be TRBD1 (6 bases). Germline V gene lookup returns CDR1 SSHAT and CDR2 FNYEAQ (reference sequence). V lost 5 bases and J lost 5, with 15 bases in between. This CDR3 region has 15 residues. In DNA, the CDR3 is TGTGCCAGCAGCATCACGGACAGTCGGACCGGGGAGCTGTTTTTT. This encodes CASSITDSRTGELFF.

The V and J genes are TRBV30 and TRBJ2-2; TRBD2 agrees at 13 bases. With 3 bases clipped from V and 6 bases from J, the junction kept 4 bases outside the gene matches. The CDR3 contains 15 residues. In germline, CDR1 is GTSNPN, CDR2 SVGIG (reference sequence). CDR3 in amino acids: CAWSRTSGRSGELFF. CDR3 in DNA: TGTGCCTGGAGCCGGACTAGCGGGAGATCCGGGGAGCTGTTTTTT.

This chain connects TRBV5-4 to TRBJ2-2; 7 bases line up with TRBD2. Germline V gene lookup returns CDR1 SGHNT and CDR2 YYREEE (reference sequence). This CDR3 is built from 15 residues. V gave up 1 base and J gave up 1 base; unmatched junction bases: 1. Here the CDR3 reads CASSLRGGNTGELFF. DNA for the CDR3: TGTGCCAGCAGCTTGCGCGGGGGGAACACCGGGGAGCTGTTTTTT.

The rearrangement links TRBV5-4 to TRBJ2-5; D is possibly TRBD1 (5 bases). With the DNA end fitting TRBJ2-7 better, the J assignment may be wrong. In germline, CDR1 is SGHNT, CDR2 YYREEE (reference sequence). The CDR3 covers 15 residues. The CDR3 nucleotides read TGTGCCAGCAGCTTGGGCAGGGTTAGGGCCTACGAGCAGTACTTC. Its translation: CASSLGRVRAYEQYF.

This rearrangement joins TRBV27 to TRBJ1-1; D perhaps matches TRBD1 (6 bases). The germline V gene encodes CDR1 MNHEY and CDR2 SMNVEV (reference sequence). The CDR3 has 13 amino acids. Trimming left V 8 bases short and J 4 bases short, with 14 bases between. The CDR3 DNA reads as TGTGCCAGCTTCAGACAGGAGGGCACTGAAGCTTTCTTT. Its translation: CASFRQEGTEAFF.

This sequence joins TRBV30 and TRBJ1-5; weak D call: TRBD1 (6 bases). The CDR3 totals 13 residues. Germline V gene data show CDR1 as GTSNPN and CDR2 as SVGIG (reference sequence). Trimming pared 2 bases from V and 5 bases from J, leaving 10 bases between. The CDR3 region has the DNA TGTGCCTGGAGTTCCCAGGGGTATCAGCCCCAGCATTTT. This gives the protein CAWSSQGYQPQHF.

This rearrangement joins TRBV5-1 to TRBJ1-4, with 7 bases matching TRBD1. J was trimmed by 3 bases and V by 4 bases; bases with no gene match: 9. The CDR3 is made up of 16 amino acids. Germline CDR1 reads SGHRS; CDR2 reads YFSETQ. The DNA of the CDR3 is TGCGCCAGCAGCCTACTCGACAGGGCTTCTAATGAAAAACTGTTTTTT. It specifies CASSLLDRASNEKLFF. Full variable domain (rest looked up from reference TRBV5-1 and TRBJ1-4): KAGVTQTPRYLIKTRGQQVTLSCSPISGHRSVSWYQQTPGQGLQFLFEYFSETQRNKGNFPGRFSGRQFSNSRSEMNVSTLELGDSALYLCASSLLDRASNEKLFFGSGTQLSVL.

The V gene is TRBV6-1, the J gene TRBJ2-7; 9 nucleotides match TRBD2. V shed 5 bases, J shed 0 bases, and the junction held 5 bases outside the gene matches. The CDR3 contains 15 residues. In germline, CDR1 is MNHNS, CDR2 SASEGT. The CDR3 nucleotides read TGTGCCAGCAGTCTTCTAGCGGGGTCCTCCTACGAGCAGTACTTC. Translated, it gives CASSLLAGSSYEQYF.

The chain recombines TRBV7-9 with TRBJ2-3; tentatively, D is TRBD1 or TRBD2 (5 bases each). The V end lost 5 bases, the J end lost 4 bases, and 22 bases lay between the germline ends. Germline assignment: CDR1 SEHNR and CDR2 FQNEAQ (reference sequence). This CDR3 contains 17 residues. CDR3 sequence reads: CASSHPYGGETSDTQYF. Written as DNA, the CDR3 is TGTGCCAGCAGCCATCCATATGGGGGAGAAACCTCAGATACGCAGTATTTT.

This clone was picked up one time. This sequence joins TRBV18 and TRBJ1-3; 10 nucleotides match TRBD1. Germline CDR1 KGHSH, CDR2 LQKENI. The CDR3 is 16 amino acids. The ends lost 3 bases at V and 1 base at J; junction bases unmatched: 3. The CDR3 spells CASSPGTGESGNTIYF. DNA for the CDR3: TGTGCCAGCTCACCCGGGACAGGGGAATCTGGAAACACCATATATTTT.

The chain links TRBV15 to TRBJ2-5; D remains ambiguous. Judging by the DNA end, TRBJ2-7 fits better; the J call may be wrong. The germline V gene encodes CDR1 LNHNV and CDR2 YYDKDF (reference sequence). The CDR3 sequence is 14 residues long. Here the CDR3 DNA reads TGTGCCACCAGCAGAGATCTTGGTTTCTACGAGCAGTACTTC. Its protein product is CATSRDLGFYEQYF.

CDR3 nucleotides: TGTGCCAGCAACATTAAGAGCGAAAGACACATTCCCTACGAGCAGTACTTC. Protein: CASNIKSERHIPYEQYF. The genes are TRBV2 and TRBJ2-7; D is uncertain. The ends were cut back, 7 bases at V and 2 bases at J, with 24 bases in the middle. The germline gives CDR1 SNHLY, CDR2 FYNNEI. This CDR3 region has 17 residues.